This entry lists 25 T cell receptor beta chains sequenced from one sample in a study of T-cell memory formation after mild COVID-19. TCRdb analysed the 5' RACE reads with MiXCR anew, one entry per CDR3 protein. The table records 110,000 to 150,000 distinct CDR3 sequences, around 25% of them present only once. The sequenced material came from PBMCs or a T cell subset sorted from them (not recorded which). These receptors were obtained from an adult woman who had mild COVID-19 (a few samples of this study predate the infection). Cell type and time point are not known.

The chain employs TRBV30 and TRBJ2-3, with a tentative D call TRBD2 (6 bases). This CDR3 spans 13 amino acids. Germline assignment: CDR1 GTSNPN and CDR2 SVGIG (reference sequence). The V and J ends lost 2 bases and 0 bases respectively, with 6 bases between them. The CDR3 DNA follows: TGTGCCTGGAGTCGGGGGAGCACAGATACGCAGTATTTT. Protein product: CAWSRGSTDTQYF.

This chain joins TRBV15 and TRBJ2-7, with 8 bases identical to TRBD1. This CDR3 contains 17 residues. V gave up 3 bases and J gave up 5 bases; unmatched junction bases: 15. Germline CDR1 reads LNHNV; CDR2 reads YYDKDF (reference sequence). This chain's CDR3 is CATSSPTTGAKGHEQYF. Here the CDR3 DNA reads TGTGCCACCAGCAGTCCCACGACAGGGGCAAAGGGCCACGAGCAGTACTTC.

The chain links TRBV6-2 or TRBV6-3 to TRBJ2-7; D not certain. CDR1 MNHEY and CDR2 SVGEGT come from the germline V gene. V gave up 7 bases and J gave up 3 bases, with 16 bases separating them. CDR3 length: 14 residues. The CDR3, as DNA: TGTGCCAGCAATCCCGACAATTCCGTCTACGAGCAGTACTTC. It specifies CASNPDNSVYEQYF.

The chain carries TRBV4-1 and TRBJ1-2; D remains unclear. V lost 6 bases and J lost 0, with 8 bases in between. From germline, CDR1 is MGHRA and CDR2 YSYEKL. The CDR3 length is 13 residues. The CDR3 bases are TGCGCCAGCAGTGGGGTGGCTAACTATGGCTACACCTTC. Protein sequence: CASSGVANYGYTF.

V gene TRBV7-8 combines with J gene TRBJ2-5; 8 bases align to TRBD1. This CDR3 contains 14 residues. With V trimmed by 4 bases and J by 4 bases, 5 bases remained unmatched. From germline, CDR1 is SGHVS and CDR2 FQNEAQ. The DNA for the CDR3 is TGTGCCAGCAGCTCCTGGACAGGGCTAGAGACCCAGTACTTC. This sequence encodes CASSSWTGLETQYF.

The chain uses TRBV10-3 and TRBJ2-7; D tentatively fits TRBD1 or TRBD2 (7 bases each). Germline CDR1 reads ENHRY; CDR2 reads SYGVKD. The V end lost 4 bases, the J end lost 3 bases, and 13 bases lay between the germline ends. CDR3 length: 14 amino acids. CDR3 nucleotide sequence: TGTGCCATCAGTGTGGCAGGGGGGGACTACGAGCAGTACTTC. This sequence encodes CAISVAGGDYEQYF.

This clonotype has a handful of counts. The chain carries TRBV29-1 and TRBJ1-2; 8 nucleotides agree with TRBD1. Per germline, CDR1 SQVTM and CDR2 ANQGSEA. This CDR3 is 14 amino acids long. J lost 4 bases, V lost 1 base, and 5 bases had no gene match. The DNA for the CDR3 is TGCAGCGTTGAAGCGGCAGGGGGCGGCTATGGCTACACCTTC. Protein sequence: CSVEAAGGGYGYTF.

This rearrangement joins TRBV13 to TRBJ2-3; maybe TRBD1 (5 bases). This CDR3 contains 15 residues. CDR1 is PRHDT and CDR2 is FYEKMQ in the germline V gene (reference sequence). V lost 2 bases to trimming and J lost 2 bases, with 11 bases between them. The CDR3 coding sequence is TGTGCCAGCAGCTTAAGGGGAATGGACACAGATACGCAGTATTTT. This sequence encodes CASSLRGMDTDTQYF.

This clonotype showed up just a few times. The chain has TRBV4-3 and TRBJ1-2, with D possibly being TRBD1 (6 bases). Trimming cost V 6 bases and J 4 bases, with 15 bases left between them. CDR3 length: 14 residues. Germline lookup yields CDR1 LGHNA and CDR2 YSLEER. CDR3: CASSYRDNFYGYTF. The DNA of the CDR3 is TGCGCCAGCAGTTACCGGGACAACTTCTATGGCTACACCTTC.

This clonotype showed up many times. The CDR3 region has the DNA TGTGCCAGCAGCCCGACAGGGACCAACACTGAAGCTTTCTTT. Its translation is CASSPTGTNTEAFF. The chain carries TRBV7-8 and TRBJ1-1, with TRBD1 matching over 7 bases. Losses at the gene ends were 5 bases for V and 2 bases for J; bases not matched to a gene: 5. The CDR3 runs 14 residues. Germline V gene sequence: CDR1 SGHVS, CDR2 FQNEAQ. The entire variable domain, with the rest obtained from reference TRBV7-8 and TRBJ1-1, is as follows: GAGVSQSPRYKVAKRGQDVALRCDPISGHVSLFWYQQALGQGPEFLTYFQNEAQLDKSGLPSDRFFAERPEGSVSTLKIQRTQQEDSAVYLCASSPTGTNTEAFFGQGTRLTVV.

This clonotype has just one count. The CDR3 DNA reads as TGCAGCGTTGAAGATGGCGGGGGAACTGAAGCTTTCTTT. This sequence encodes CSVEDGGGTEAFF. This chain joins TRBV29-1 and TRBJ1-1, with a possible D match to TRBD1 (5 bases). Germline lookup yields CDR1 SQVTM and CDR2 ANQGSEA. This CDR3 is 13 amino acids long. V lost 0 bases, J lost 5 bases, and 10 bases lay in between.

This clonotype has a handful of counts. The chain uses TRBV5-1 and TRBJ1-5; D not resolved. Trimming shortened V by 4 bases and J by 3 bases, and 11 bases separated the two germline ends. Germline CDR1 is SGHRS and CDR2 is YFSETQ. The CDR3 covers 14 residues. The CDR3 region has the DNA TGCGCCAGCAGCGAAGGACCGAACAATCAGCCCCAGCATTTT. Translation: CASSEGPNNQPQHF.

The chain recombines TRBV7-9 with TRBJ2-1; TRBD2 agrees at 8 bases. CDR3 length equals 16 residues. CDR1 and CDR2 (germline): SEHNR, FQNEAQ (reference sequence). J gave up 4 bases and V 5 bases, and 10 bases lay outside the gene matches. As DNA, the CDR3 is TGTGCCAGCAGCCCTACTAGCGGATTCTTTTACAATGAGCAGTTCTTC. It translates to CASSPTSGFFYNEQFF.

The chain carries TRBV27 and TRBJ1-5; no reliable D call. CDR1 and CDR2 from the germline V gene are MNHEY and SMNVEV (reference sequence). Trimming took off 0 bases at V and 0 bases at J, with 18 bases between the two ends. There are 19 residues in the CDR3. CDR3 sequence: CASSLSGPVELGSNQPQHF. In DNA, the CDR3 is TGTGCCAGCAGTTTATCTGGTCCGGTAGAGTTGGGTAGCAATCAGCCCCAGCATTTT.

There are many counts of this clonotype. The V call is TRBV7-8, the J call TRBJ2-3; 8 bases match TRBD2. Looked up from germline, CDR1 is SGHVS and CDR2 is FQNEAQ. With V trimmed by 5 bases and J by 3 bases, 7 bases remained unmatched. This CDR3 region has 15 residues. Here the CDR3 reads CASSPPGLETDTQYF. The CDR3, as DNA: TGTGCCAGCAGCCCTCCGGGACTAGAGACAGATACGCAGTATTTT. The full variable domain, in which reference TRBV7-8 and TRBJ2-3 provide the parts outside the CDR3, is GAGVSQSPRYKVAKRGQDVALRCDPISGHVSLFWYQQALGQGPEFLTYFQNEAQLDKSGLPSDRFFAERPEGSVSTLKIQRTQQEDSAVYLCASSPPGLETDTQYFGPGTRLTVL.

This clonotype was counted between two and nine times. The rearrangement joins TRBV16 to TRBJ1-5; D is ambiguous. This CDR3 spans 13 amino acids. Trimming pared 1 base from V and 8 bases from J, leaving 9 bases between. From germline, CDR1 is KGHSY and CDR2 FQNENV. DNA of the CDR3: TGTGCCAGCAGCCAATGGACGGGAGAGCCCCAGCATTTT. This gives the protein CASSQWTGEPQHF.

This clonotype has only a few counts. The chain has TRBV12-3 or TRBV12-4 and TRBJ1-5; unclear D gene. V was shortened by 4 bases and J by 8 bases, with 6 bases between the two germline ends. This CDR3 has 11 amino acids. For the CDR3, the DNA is TGTGCCAGCAGTTCAACGGAGCCCCAGCATTTT. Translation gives CASSSTEPQHF.

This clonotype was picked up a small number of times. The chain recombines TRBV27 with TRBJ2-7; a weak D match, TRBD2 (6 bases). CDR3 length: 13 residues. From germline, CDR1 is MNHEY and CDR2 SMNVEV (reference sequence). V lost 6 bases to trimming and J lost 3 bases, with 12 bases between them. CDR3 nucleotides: TGTGCCAGCAGCCCGGGGGAAATCTACGAGCAGTACTTC. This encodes CASSPGEIYEQYF.

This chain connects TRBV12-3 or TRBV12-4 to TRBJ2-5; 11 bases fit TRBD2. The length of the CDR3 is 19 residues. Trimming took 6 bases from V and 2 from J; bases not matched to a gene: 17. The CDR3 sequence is CASRPDHPGTSGQQETQYF. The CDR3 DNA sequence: TGTGCCAGCAGGCCGGATCATCCCGGGACTAGCGGTCAACAAGAGACCCAGTACTTC.

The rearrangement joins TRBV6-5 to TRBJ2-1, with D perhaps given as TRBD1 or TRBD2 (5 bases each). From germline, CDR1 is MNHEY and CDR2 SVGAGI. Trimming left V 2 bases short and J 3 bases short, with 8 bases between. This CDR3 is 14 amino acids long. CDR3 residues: CASSYRGDYNEQFF. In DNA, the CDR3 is TGTGCCAGCAGTTACAGAGGGGACTACAATGAGCAGTTCTTC.

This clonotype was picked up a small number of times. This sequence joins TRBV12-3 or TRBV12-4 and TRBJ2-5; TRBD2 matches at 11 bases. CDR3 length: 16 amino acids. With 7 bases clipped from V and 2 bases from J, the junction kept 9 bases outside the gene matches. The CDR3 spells CASTRFPSGGQETQYF. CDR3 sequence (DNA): TGTGCCAGCACCCGTTTTCCTAGCGGGGGGCAAGAGACCCAGTACTTC.

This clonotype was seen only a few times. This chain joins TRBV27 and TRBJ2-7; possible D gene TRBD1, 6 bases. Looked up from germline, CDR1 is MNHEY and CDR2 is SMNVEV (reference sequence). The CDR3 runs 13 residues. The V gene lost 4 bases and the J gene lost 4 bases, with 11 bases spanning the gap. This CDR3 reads CASSSQGSYEQYF. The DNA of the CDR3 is TGTGCCAGCAGTTCACAGGGATCATACGAGCAGTACTTC.

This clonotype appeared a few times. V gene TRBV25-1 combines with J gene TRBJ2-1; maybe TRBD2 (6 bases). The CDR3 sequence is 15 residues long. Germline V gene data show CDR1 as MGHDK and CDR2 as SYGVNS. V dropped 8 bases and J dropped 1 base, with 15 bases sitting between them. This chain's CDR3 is CASCTGTGSYNEQFF. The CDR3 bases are TGTGCCAGCTGCACCGGGACTGGATCCTACAATGAGCAGTTCTTC. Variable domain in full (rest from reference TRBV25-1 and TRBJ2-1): EADIYQTPRYLVIGTGKKITLECSQTMGHDKMYWYQQDPGMELHLIHYSYGVNSTEKGDLSSESTVSRIRTEHFPLTLESARPSHTSQYLCASCTGTGSYNEQFFGPGTRLTVL.

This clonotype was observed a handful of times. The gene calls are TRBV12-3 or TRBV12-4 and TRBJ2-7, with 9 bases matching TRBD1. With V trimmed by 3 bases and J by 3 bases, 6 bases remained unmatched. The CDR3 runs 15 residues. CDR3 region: CASSFRGTGNYEQYF. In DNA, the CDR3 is TGTGCCAGCAGTTTCCGCGGGACAGGGAACTACGAGCAGTACTTC.

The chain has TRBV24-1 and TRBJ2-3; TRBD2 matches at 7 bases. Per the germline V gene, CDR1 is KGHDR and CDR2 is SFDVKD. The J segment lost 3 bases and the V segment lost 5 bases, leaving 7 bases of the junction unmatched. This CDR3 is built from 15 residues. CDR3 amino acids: CATSVPVGGTDTQYF. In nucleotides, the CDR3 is TGTGCCACCAGTGTTCCAGTGGGGGGGACAGATACGCAGTATTTT.